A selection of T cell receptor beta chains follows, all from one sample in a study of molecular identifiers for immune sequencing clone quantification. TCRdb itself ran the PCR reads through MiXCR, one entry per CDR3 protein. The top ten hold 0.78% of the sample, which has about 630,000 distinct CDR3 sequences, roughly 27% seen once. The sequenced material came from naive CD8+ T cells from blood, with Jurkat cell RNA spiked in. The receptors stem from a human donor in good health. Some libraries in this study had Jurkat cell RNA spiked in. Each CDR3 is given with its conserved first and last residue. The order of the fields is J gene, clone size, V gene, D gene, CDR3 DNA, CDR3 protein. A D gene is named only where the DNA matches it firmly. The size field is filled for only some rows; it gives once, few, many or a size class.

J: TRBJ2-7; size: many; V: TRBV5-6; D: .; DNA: TGTGCCAGCAGCTTTGGGGTTTCCTCCGAGCAGTACTTC; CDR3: CASSFGVSSEQYF
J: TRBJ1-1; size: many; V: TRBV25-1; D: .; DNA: TGTGCCAGCAGTGATTTTGGGTTGACCTTCTTT; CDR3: CASSDFGLTFF
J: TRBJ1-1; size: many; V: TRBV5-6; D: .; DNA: TGTGCCAGCAGCTTGTTCGGCGGACAGCGAACTTTCTTT; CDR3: CASSLFGGQRTFF
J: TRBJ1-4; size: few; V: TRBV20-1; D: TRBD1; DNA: TGCAGTGCTAGAGAGTCCAGGGGGGGCGAAAAACTGTTTTTT; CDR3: CSARESRGGEKLFF
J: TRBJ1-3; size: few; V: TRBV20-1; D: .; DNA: TGCAGTGCTAGAGTCCAGTTAGGAGACACCATATATTTT; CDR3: CSARVQLGDTIYF
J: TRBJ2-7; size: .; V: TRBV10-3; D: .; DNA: TGTGCCATCAGTGTCACCCCGGGACACTTCTCCTACGAGCAGTACTTC; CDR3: CAISVTPGHFSYEQYF
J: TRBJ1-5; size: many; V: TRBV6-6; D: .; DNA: TGTGCCAGCAGTGACAGTAGCAATCAGCCCCAGCATTTT; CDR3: CASSDSSNQPQHF
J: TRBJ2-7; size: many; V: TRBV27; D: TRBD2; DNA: TGTGCCAGCAGTTTATCCCCTAGCGGCTACGAGCAGTACTTC; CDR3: CASSLSPSGYEQYF
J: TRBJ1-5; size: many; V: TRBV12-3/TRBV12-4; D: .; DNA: TGTGCCAGCAGTTTAAACGGTGGTCAGCCCCAGCATTTT; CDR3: CASSLNGGQPQHF
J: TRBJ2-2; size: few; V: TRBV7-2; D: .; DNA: TGTGCCAGCAGCTTAGACGTCAGCTACACCGGGGAGCTGTTTTTT; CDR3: CASSLDVSYTGELFF
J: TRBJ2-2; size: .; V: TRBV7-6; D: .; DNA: TGTGCCAGCGGCTTAGGCCCAGGGATGGGCACCGGGGAGCTGTTTTTT; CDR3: CASGLGPGMGTGELFF
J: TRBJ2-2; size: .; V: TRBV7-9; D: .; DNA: TGTGCCAGCAGCCTCCACGGGGCAGGGACCGGGGAGCTGTTTTTT; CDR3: CASSLHGAGTGELFF
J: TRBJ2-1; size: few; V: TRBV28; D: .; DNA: TGTGCCAGCAGCCTATTCTTCGCAGGCTCCTACAATGAGCAGTTCTTC; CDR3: CASSLFFAGSYNEQFF
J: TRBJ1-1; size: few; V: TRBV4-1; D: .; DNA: TGCGCCAGCAGCCAAGGCAGGGGAGGTTTCGGCACTGAAGCTTTCTTT; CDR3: CASSQGRGGFGTEAFF
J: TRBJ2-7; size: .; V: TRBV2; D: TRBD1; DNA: TGTGCCAGCATGCCAGGGGGTTTCTACGAGCAGTACTTC; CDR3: CASMPGGFYEQYF
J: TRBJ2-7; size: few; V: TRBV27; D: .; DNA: TGTGCCAGCAGCTCCAACCGGGACCACAGCTCCTACGAGCAGTACTTC; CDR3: CASSSNRDHSSYEQYF
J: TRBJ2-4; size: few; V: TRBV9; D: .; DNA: TGTGCCAGCAGCGTACAAGCCGGGGTAGGCAAAAACATTCAGTACTTC; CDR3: CASSVQAGVGKNIQYF
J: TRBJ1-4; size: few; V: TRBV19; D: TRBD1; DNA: TGTGCCAGTAAAACCGACAGGGGGAAACTGTTTTTT; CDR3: CASKTDRGKLFF
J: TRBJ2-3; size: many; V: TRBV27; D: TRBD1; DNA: TGTGCCAGCAGTCCTTTGGCGGGACAGGGAGATACGCAGTATTTT; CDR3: CASSPLAGQGDTQYF
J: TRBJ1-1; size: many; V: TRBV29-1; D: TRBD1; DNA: TGCAGCCTTCGACAGGGTGCTGGAGCTGAAGCTTTCTTT; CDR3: CSLRQGAGAEAFF
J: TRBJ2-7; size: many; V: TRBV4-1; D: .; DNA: TGCGCCAGCAGCCAAGTGGCCCGCTCTGGCGAGCAGTACTTC; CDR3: CASSQVARSGEQYF
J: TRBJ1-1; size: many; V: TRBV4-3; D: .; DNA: TGCGCCAGCAGCCAAGATCGCAGGTTTGAGGGGTTGGACACTGAAGCTTTCTTT; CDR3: CASSQDRRFEGLDTEAFF
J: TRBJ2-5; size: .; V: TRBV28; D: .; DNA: TGTGCCAGCCGGAAAAGGGTTTACCAAGAGACCCAGTACTTC; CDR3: CASRKRVYQETQYF
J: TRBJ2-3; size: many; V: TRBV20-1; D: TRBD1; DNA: TGCAGTGCGACCCGACAGGGGGCGACTACAGATACGCAGTATTTT; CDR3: CSATRQGATTDTQYF
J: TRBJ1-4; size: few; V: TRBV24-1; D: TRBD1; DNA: TGTGCCACCAGTGACCCAGGACAGGGGTCTGCTAATGAAAAACTGTTTTTT; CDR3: CATSDPGQGSANEKLFF
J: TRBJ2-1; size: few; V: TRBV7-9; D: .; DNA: TGTGCCAGCAGCCCCGGGGGGCTAGCGACCTACAATGAGCAGTTCTTC; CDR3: CASSPGGLATYNEQFF
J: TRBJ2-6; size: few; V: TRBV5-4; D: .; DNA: TGTGCCAGCGGACCGACTGGGGCCAACGTCCTGACTTTC; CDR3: CASGPTGANVLTF
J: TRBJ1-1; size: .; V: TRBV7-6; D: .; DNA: TGTGCCAGCAGCTTAGGTGTTGGGCTGGGGGAAGCTTTCTTT; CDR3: CASSLGVGLGEAFF
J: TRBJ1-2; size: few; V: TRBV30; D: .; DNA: TGTGCCTGGAGTGACGGACGGAAGTATGGCTACACCTTC; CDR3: CAWSDGRKYGYTF
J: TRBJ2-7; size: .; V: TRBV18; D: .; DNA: TGTGCCAGCTCACCCCCACGGTCTGGATATCTTTCCTACGAGCAGTACTTC; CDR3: CASSPPRSGYLSYEQYF
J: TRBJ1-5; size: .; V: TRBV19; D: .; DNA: TGTGCCAGTAGTACACCGGGCCTTACTAATAGCAATCAGCCCCAGCATTTT; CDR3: CASSTPGLTNSNQPQHF
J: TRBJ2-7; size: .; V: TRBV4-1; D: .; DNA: TGCGCCAGCAGCCTGGCTAGTTTGGGCGAGCAGTACTTC; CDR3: CASSLASLGEQYF
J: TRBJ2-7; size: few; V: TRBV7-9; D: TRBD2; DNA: TGTGCCAGCAGCCCAGGGGGACTAGCACCCTACGAGCAGTACTTC; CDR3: CASSPGGLAPYEQYF
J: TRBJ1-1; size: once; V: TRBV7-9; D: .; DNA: TGTGCCAGCAGCTTGGTTCGGACTACGAACACTGAAGCTTTCTTT; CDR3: CASSLVRTTNTEAFF
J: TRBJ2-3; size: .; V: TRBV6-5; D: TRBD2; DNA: TGTGCCAGCAGTTACGGGGGGGGAATGACAGTTCCGCAGTATTTT; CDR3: CASSYGGGMTVPQYF
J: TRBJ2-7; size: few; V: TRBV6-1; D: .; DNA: TGTGCCAGCAGTGAATTCAGGTGGGGGGCCTACGAGCAGTACTTC; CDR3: CASSEFRWGAYEQYF
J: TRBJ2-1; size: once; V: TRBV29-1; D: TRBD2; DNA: TGCAGCGTTGATGCGGGAGGGGTCGAGCAGTTCTTC; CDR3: CSVDAGGVEQFF
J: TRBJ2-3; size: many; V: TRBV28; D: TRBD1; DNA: TGTGCCAGCAGTGGAAGGACAGGGCTGGATACGCAGTATTTT; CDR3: CASSGRTGLDTQYF
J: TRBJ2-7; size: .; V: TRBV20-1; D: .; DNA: TGCAGTGCGGGGACCGGGAAATGGGGCGAGCAGTACTTC; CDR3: CSAGTGKWGEQYF
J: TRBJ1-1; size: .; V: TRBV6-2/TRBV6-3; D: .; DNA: TGTGCCAGCAGCGATGGAGAGAACACTGAAGCTTTCTTT; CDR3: CASSDGENTEAFF
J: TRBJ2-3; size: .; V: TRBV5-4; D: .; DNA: TGTGCCAGCAGCTTGCTCGGGCAGTGGGCAGATACGCAGTATTTT; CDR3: CASSLLGQWADTQYF
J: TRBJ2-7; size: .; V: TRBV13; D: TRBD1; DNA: TGTGCCAGCAGCCAGGCCCTCAGGGGGTACGAGCAGTACTTC; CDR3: CASSQALRGYEQYF
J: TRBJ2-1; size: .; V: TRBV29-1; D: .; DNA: TGCAGCGTTGAAGTGCTAAGGGGTACGAACAATGAGCAGTTCTTC; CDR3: CSVEVLRGTNNEQFF
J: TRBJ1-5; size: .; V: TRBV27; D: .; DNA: TGTGCCACCAGTTTATGGTCCGCTAACAATCAGCCCCAGCATTTT; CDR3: CATSLWSANNQPQHF
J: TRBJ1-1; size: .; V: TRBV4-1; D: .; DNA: TGCGCCAGCAGCCACCCGAATCAGCCTTTTGGGACTGAAGCTTTCTTT; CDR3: CASSHPNQPFGTEAFF
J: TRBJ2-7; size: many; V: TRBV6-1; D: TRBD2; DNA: TGTGCCAGCAGTGAAGTAGCGGGTGTCTACGAGCAGTACTTC; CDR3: CASSEVAGVYEQYF
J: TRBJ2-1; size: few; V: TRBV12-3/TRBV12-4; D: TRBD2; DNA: TGTGCCAGCAGCGGAGGACTAGCGGGTGTTGATGAGCAGTTCTTC; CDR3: CASSGGLAGVDEQFF
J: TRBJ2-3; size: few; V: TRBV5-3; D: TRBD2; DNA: TGTGCCAGCAGCTGGACTAGCGGGGGGGCGGTAGACCGGGATACGCAGTATTTT; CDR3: CASSWTSGGAVDRDTQYF
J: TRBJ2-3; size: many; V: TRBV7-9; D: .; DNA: TGTGCCAGCAGCTTACCGGCAGGCCCCAGCACAGATACGCAGTATTTT; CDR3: CASSLPAGPSTDTQYF
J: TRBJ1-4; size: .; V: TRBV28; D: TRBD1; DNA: TGTGCCAGCAGTTTTGGGGACAGGGGTTATGAAAAACTGTTTTTT; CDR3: CASSFGDRGYEKLFF